The 30 T cell receptor beta chains below were found in one sample sequenced in a study of blood T cell repertoires in COVID-19 (TCRdb year 2020). Libraries were prepared through the immunoSEQ multiplex PCR assay. TCRdb retrieved this table from immuneACCESS and kept in-frame rearrangements only. Not all clones are present; in checked studies, unresolved V genes account for under half, and no reason is known for the remainder. The sample profile shows over 200,000 clones; roughly 87% of them were found once. Jointly, the top ten make up roughly 2% of the sample. The sequenced sample was peripheral blood. These receptors were taken from a man aged 35 to 55 with active or convalescent COVID-19.

The chain employs TRBV27 and TRBJ1-6; 7 bases match TRBD1. This CDR3 has 14 residues. V lost 4 bases to trimming and J lost 8 bases; unmatched junction nucleotides: 5. CDR1 and CDR2 from the germline V gene are MNHEY and SMNVEV (reference sequence). CDR3 in DNA: TGTGCCAGCAGTTCGACAGGGCTGTATTCACCCCTCCACTTT. This translates into CASSSTGLYSPLHF.

The chain links TRBV28 to TRBJ1-2; 7 bases map to TRBD1. The trim removed 0 bases at V and 2 bases at J, leaving 6 bases unmatched. Germline assignment: CDR1 MDHEN and CDR2 SYDVKM. The CDR3 is made up of 16 amino acids. The CDR3 coding sequence is TGTGCCAGCAGTTTATGGACAGGGTTGGGCAACTATGGCTACACCTTC. This sequence encodes CASSLWTGLGNYGYTF.

The J gene is TRBJ2-7, the V gene TRBV6-5; 12 bases are a match to TRBD1. After removal of 0 bases from V and 5 bases from J, the junction contained 2 bases not matched to a gene. The CDR3 loop spans 15 amino acids. The germline CDR1 and CDR2 sequences are MNHEY and SVGAGI. The CDR3 DNA reads as TGTGCCAGCAGTTACTCGGGACAGGGGGCGAACGAGCAGTACTTC. Its translation is CASSYSGQGANEQYF.

The V call is TRBV12-3 or TRBV12-4, the J call TRBJ1-5; the D is unclear. V shed 2 bases and J shed 3 bases, with 5 bases lying between them. CDR3 size: 13 residues. The CDR3 reads CASSLQANQPQHF. The CDR3 region has the DNA TGTGCCAGCAGTTTACAGGCCAATCAGCCCCAGCATTTT.

This rearrangement joins TRBV18 to TRBJ1-3; 8 bases align to TRBD1. Unmatched junction bases numbered 4, after V lost 4 bases and J lost 8 bases. Germline CDR1 reads KGHSH; CDR2 reads LQKENI. This CDR3 contains 13 residues. The chain's CDR3 is CASSQDRGDTIYF. CDR3 DNA sequence: TGTGCCAGCTCACAAGACAGGGGAGACACCATATATTTT.

This sequence joins TRBV7-6 and TRBJ2-6, with 12 bases that match TRBD2. V was clipped by 2 bases and J by 4 bases; unmatched bases: 3. The CDR3 is made up of 17 amino acids. Germline V gene sequence: CDR1 SGHVS, CDR2 FNYEAQ. The CDR3 region has the DNA TGTGCCAGCAGCTTACCTAGCGGGAGGGGCGGGGCCAACGTCCTGACTTTC. This sequence encodes CASSLPSGRGGANVLTF.

V and J are TRBV10-3 and TRBJ2-1; D possibly corresponds to TRBD1 (6 bases). Germline loops: CDR1 ENHRY, CDR2 SYGVKD. V lost 6 bases and J 1 base, leaving 13 bases between the germline ends. The CDR3 loop spans 15 amino acids. CDR3 in amino acids: CAIRAHRVSYNEQFF. The CDR3 region has the DNA TGTGCCATCAGGGCTCACAGGGTTTCCTACAATGAGCAGTTCTTC.

V usage is TRBV18 and J usage is TRBJ1-1; D is ambiguous. V gave up 1 base and J gave up 4 bases, with 13 bases separating them. Looked up from germline, CDR1 is KGHSH and CDR2 is LQKENI. CDR3 length: 15 amino acids. The CDR3 bases are TGTGCCAGCTCACCACAAGCCCTTGGAGGCACTGAAGCTTTCTTT. This codes for CASSPQALGGTEAFF.

The chain has TRBV28 and TRBJ1-5; no firm D call. The CDR3 has 15 residues. Germline V CDR1 and CDR2: MDHEN, SYDVKM. The ends were cut back, 0 bases at V and 0 bases at J, with 6 bases in the middle. This CDR3 reads CASSLWGSSNQPQHF. DNA for the CDR3: TGTGCCAGCAGTTTATGGGGCTCTAGCAATCAGCCCCAGCATTTT.

The count of this clone is one. This rearrangement joins TRBV6-5 to TRBJ1-1, with 8 bases matching TRBD1. The junction had 4 bases not matched to a gene; V was cut back by 4 bases and J by 3 bases. The CDR3 length is 14 residues. Germline assignment: CDR1 MNHEY and CDR2 SVGAGI. The CDR3: CASSWTGFDTEAFF. DNA of the CDR3: TGTGCCAGCAGTTGGACAGGGTTTGACACTGAAGCTTTCTTT.

The chain uses TRBV7-2 and TRBJ1-2; 7 bases align to TRBD1. The V gene end was trimmed by 1 base and the J gene end by 3 bases; junction bases not matched to a gene: 5. The CDR3 runs to 15 residues. Germline-derived CDR1 and CDR2 are SGHTA and FQGNSA. The CDR3 sequence is CASSLVGGTDYGYTF. The CDR3 DNA sequence: TGTGCCAGCAGCTTAGTGGGCGGGACAGACTATGGCTACACCTTC.

CDR3 in DNA: TGCGCCAGCAGCCTAGACTCGGGACTAGCTTCCTACGAGCAGTACTTC. This sequence encodes CASSLDSGLASYEQYF. The chain has TRBV5-1 and TRBJ2-7, with 9 positions matching TRBD2. Germline V gene lookup returns CDR1 SGHRS and CDR2 YFSETQ. The V segment lost 4 bases and the J segment 1 base; nucleotides outside the gene matches: 9. The CDR3 totals 16 residues.

J is TRBJ1-1 and V is TRBV2; a weak D match, TRBD1 (6 bases). There are 14 residues in the CDR3. With 6 bases removed from V and 1 base from J, the gap between germline ends came to 12 bases. CDR1 is SNHLY and CDR2 is FYNNEI in the germline V gene. The CDR3 spells CASSSAGANTEAFF. The CDR3 DNA reads as TGTGCCAGCAGCTCGGCAGGGGCGAACACTGAAGCTTTCTTT.

This sequence joins TRBV9 and TRBJ2-3; tentatively, D is TRBD1 (6 bases). The length of the CDR3 is 14 residues. Per the germline V gene, CDR1 is SGDLS and CDR2 is YYNGEE. Deletions cut 3 bases from V and 2 bases from J, with 10 bases between. This CDR3 is CASSADRTTDTQYF. The CDR3 DNA is TGTGCCAGCAGCGCGGACAGAACCACAGATACGCAGTATTTT. Full variable domain (outside the CDR3, taken from reference TRBV9 and TRBJ2-3): DSGVTQTPKHLITATGQRVTLRCSPRSGDLSVYWYQQSLDQGLQFLIQYYNGEERAKGNILERFSAQQFPDLHSELNLSSLELGDSALYFCASSADRTTDTQYFGPGTRLTVL.

This clone has only a few counts. The rearrangement joins TRBV5-1 to TRBJ1-6; D is ambiguous. Trimming removed 0 bases from V and 10 bases from J, with 8 bases in between. Germline loops: CDR1 SGHRS, CDR2 YFSETQ. The CDR3 sequence is 13 residues long. This chain's CDR3 is CASSLDQVSPLHF. CDR3 in DNA: TGCGCCAGCAGCTTGGATCAGGTCTCACCCCTCCACTTT.

The chain couples TRBV20-1 to TRBJ1-5; a possible D gene is TRBD1 (5 bases). The CDR3 is made up of 11 amino acids. The ends were cut back, 6 bases at V and 5 bases at J, with 8 bases in the middle. The germline V gene has CDR1 DFQATT and CDR2 SNEGSKA (reference sequence). CDR3 DNA sequence: TGCAGTGCGAAACAGGATCAGCCCCAGCATTTT. This gives the protein CSAKQDQPQHF.

This clone was recorded only once. V usage is TRBV5-1 and J usage is TRBJ1-1; 8 nucleotides agree with TRBD1. CDR3 length equals 13 residues. The junction had 2 bases not matched to a gene; V was cut back by 6 bases and J by 1 base. CDR1 and CDR2 (germline): SGHRS, YFSETQ. DNA for the CDR3: TGCGCCAGCAATGACAGGGGGAACACTGAAGCTTTCTTT. The encoded protein is CASNDRGNTEAFF.

The CDR3 nucleotides read TGTGCCAGCAGCAAATACCGGGACAGGGGGCGAAAAGTGCTGAAGGTATACTTC. This translates into CASSKYRDRGRKVLKVYF. The chain combines TRBV21-1 with TRBJ2-7; TRBD1 was called by the table and not checked on the DNA. TRBV21-1 corresponds to a pseudogene. The CDR3 is 18 residues long.

The chain joins TRBV7-9 to TRBJ1-1; unclear D gene. The CDR3 has 13 residues. V was pared by 8 bases and J by 0 bases, with 10 bases between. The germline V gene encodes CDR1 SEHNR and CDR2 FQNEAQ (reference sequence). CDR3 nucleotides: TGTGCCAGCTCACCTCAGGTGAACACTGAAGCTTTCTTT. Translating gives CASSPQVNTEAFF.

The chain is built from TRBV5-1 and TRBJ2-3, with 7 bases aligning to TRBD1. Per germline, CDR1 SGHRS and CDR2 YFSETQ. This CDR3 region has 17 residues. J was trimmed by 0 bases and V by 0 bases; bases with no gene match: 7. The CDR3 bases are TGCGCCAGCAGCTTGGTGACAGGGTATGGAAGCACAGATACGCAGTATTTT. Translated: CASSLVTGYGSTDTQYF.

CDR3 sequence: CASSLIGAGEKLFF. In nucleotides, the CDR3 is TGTGCCAGCAGCTTAATAGGGGCCGGTGAAAAACTGTTTTTT. This chain links TRBV27 with TRBJ1-4, with D possibly matching TRBD1 (5 bases). The V and J ends lost 6 bases and 7 bases respectively, with 15 bases between them. CDR3 length: 14 residues. Germline assignment: CDR1 MNHEY and CDR2 SMNVEV (reference sequence).

This clone appeared once. This chain links TRBV2 with TRBJ1-2; no definite D call. The germline V gene encodes CDR1 SNHLY and CDR2 FYNNEI. V shed 8 bases and J shed 0 bases, with 16 bases lying between them. There are 15 residues in the CDR3. CDR3 bases: TGTGCCAGCCGGAGAGACGGTCAAGCTAACTATGGCTACACCTTC. Protein: CASRRDGQANYGYTF.

This clone showed up just once. The chain has TRBV11-2 and TRBJ1-2; TRBD1 matches 8 bases. The V gene's germline CDR1 is SGHAT and CDR2 FQNNGV. There are 14 residues in the CDR3. With V trimmed by 3 bases and J by 5 bases, 5 bases remained unmatched. The CDR3 loop reads CASSFRGLGYGYTF. The DNA for the CDR3 is TGTGCCAGCAGCTTCAGGGGGCTGGGGTATGGCTACACCTTC.

The J gene is TRBJ2-7, the V gene TRBV27, with D possibly being TRBD2 (6 bases). Between the trimmed V and J ends, which lost 5 bases and 3 bases, there was a span of 17 bases. This CDR3 has 15 amino acids. CDR1 and CDR2 from the germline V gene are MNHEY and SMNVEV (reference sequence). The CDR3 loop reads CASSPAGGGDYEQYF. Here the CDR3 DNA reads TGTGCCAGCAGTCCCGCCGGTGGCGGGGACTACGAGCAGTACTTC.

The V gene is TRBV2, the J gene TRBJ1-1; a possible D gene is TRBD1 (5 bases). The CDR3 has 13 residues. Per germline, CDR1 SNHLY and CDR2 FYNNEI. Trimming stripped 7 bases from V and 5 bases from J, with 14 bases between. CDR3 sequence (DNA): TGTGCCAGCATGGATGATCAGGGAACTGAAGCTTTCTTT. Protein sequence: CASMDDQGTEAFF.

The V and J genes are TRBV27 and TRBJ1-2, with 11 positions matching TRBD1. Germline lookup yields CDR1 MNHEY and CDR2 SMNVEV (reference sequence). The CDR3 covers 15 residues. With V trimmed by 5 bases and J by 2 bases, 4 bases remained unmatched. The CDR3 region is CASSRWTGGNYGYTF. The CDR3 DNA reads as TGTGCCAGCAGTAGATGGACAGGGGGCAACTATGGCTACACCTTC.

The chain joins TRBV30 to TRBJ2-2, with D perhaps matching TRBD2 (5 bases). Trimming cost V 8 bases and J 8 bases, with 12 bases left between them. CDR1 is GTSNPN, CDR2 SVGIG, per germline (reference sequence). The CDR3 contains 11 residues. The CDR3 DNA reads as TGTGCCGCTAGGTGGAGGGGGGAGCTGTTTTTT. Its translation is CAARWRGELFF.

This sequence joins TRBV7-2 and TRBJ2-7; weak D call: TRBD2 (7 bases). The CDR3 has 14 residues. The germline V gene encodes CDR1 SGHTA and CDR2 FQGNSA. Trimming removed 5 bases from V and 4 bases from J, with 15 bases in between. The CDR3 sequence: CASSPEGGRYEQYF. The DNA for the CDR3 is TGTGCCAGCAGCCCTGAGGGGGGGCGTTACGAGCAGTACTTC.

The chain combines TRBV5-1 with TRBJ2-1, with D maybe TRBD2 (5 bases). Deletions cut 9 bases from V and 8 bases from J, with 18 bases between. This CDR3 has 13 amino acids. The germline gives CDR1 SGHRS, CDR2 YFSETQ. This CDR3 is CATARGPPYEQFF. The CDR3 DNA follows: TGCGCCACCGCCCGGGGTCCCCCATATGAGCAGTTCTTC.

The V and J genes are TRBV9 and TRBJ2-3; perhaps TRBD2 as D (6 bases). The V end was cut by 7 bases, the J end by 2 bases, with 14 bases between. Looked up from germline, CDR1 is SGDLS and CDR2 is YYNGEE. The CDR3 sequence is 14 residues long. The chain's CDR3 is CASSHVADTDTQYF. DNA for the CDR3: TGTGCCAGCTCACACGTAGCGGACACAGATACGCAGTATTTT.